The rows below give T cell receptor beta chains drawn from one sample of a study of blood T cells in healthy people across ages. TCRdb re-called the 5' RACE reads with MiXCR, one entry per CDR3 protein. The sample shows fewer than 2 million distinct CDR3 sequences, about 39% of them seen only once. The sequenced sample consisted of blood. These receptors were taken from a human donor in good health. Both conserved end residues are part of each CDR3. D genes are given only for firm matches. Clone size is stated in some rows and not others, as once, few, many or a class when expanded.

V gene,clone size,J gene,D gene,CDR3 protein,CDR3 DNA
TRBV6-5,.,TRBJ1-1,.,CASSKDRLRAFF,TGTGCCAGCAGTAAAGACAGGTTGAGAGCTTTCTTT
TRBV7-2,.,TRBJ2-6,.,CASSLGSSGIPSGANVLTF,TGTGCCAGCAGCTTAGGTTCCTCGGGGATTCCCTCTGGGGCCAACGTCCTGACTTTC
TRBV3-1,.,TRBJ1-6,.,CASSQNSKNSPLHF,TGTGCCAGCAGCCAAAATTCGAAGAATTCACCCCTCCACTTT
TRBV29-1,few,TRBJ2-3,.,CSAEQVLADTQYF,TGCAGCGCGGAACAGGTTTTGGCAGATACGCAGTATTTT
TRBV28,few,TRBJ2-2,TRBD1,CASRPWDRAGELFF,TGTGCCAGCAGACCCTGGGACAGGGCCGGGGAGCTGTTTTTT
TRBV2,few,TRBJ2-5,.,CASSEGGLGTQYF,TGTGCCAGCAGTGAAGGGGGGCTGGGGACCCAGTACTTC
TRBV4-3,.,TRBJ1-2,.,CASSQDSGYDGYTF,TGCGCCAGCAGCCAAGATTCAGGCTACGATGGCTACACCTTC
TRBV20-1,few,TRBJ1-2,.,CSAQGPLYGYTF,TGCAGTGCTCAAGGCCCCCTATATGGCTACACCTTC
TRBV3-1,.,TRBJ1-2,.,CASSQKRTAVNYGYTF,TGTGCCAGCAGCCAAAAACGGACAGCGGTAAACTATGGCTACACCTTC
TRBV11-2,.,TRBJ1-5,.,CASRLGREGQPQHF,TGTGCCAGCAGACTTGGACGGGAAGGTCAGCCCCAGCATTTT
TRBV29-1,many,TRBJ2-7,.,CSVGGAYEQYF,TGCAGCGTTGGCGGGGCGTACGAGCAGTACTTC
TRBV29-1,.,TRBJ2-5,TRBD2,CSVEWRGTNQETQYF,TGCAGCGTTGAATGGCGGGGGACCAACCAAGAGACCCAGTACTTC
TRBV7-9,.,TRBJ2-7,.,CASSLGGAGCEQYF,TGTGCCAGCAGCCTGGGAGGAGCTGGCTGCGAGCAGTACTTC
TRBV4-3,.,TRBJ2-7,TRBD2,CASSQQLAGDYEQYF,TGCGCCAGCAGCCAACAACTAGCGGGGGACTACGAGCAGTACTTC
TRBV12-3/TRBV12-4,.,TRBJ2-3,.,CASSLVQGITDTQYF,TGTGCCAGCAGTTTAGTGCAGGGGATCACAGATACGCAGTATTTT
TRBV2,few,TRBJ1-4,.,CAGAGALLEKLFF,TGTGCCGGGGCGGGGGCTTTATTGGAAAAACTGTTTTTT
TRBV9,few,TRBJ2-3,.,CASRNPDQSPGTDTQYF,TGTGCCAGCAGAAACCCGGACCAATCCCCGGGCACAGATACGCAGTATTTT
TRBV6-1,.,TRBJ1-2,TRBD1,CACEDRFNYGYTF,TGTGCCTGCGAGGACAGGTTTAACTATGGCTACACCTTT
TRBV5-1,.,TRBJ2-3,TRBD2,CASSSLSGASTDTQYF,TGCGCCAGCAGCTCGTTAAGCGGGGCGAGCACAGATACGCAGTATTTT
TRBV20-1,few,TRBJ2-7,.,CSALQERPVSYEQYF,TGCAGTGCCCTCCAGGAGCGCCCTGTCTCCTACGAGCAGTACTTC
TRBV5-1,.,TRBJ1-1,.,CASSLEGAGRTEAFF,TGCGCCAGCAGCTTGGAAGGGGCAGGGAGGACTGAAGCTTTCTTT
TRBV28,.,TRBJ2-5,.,CASSRQWGSQETQYF,TGTGCCAGCAGTCGACAGTGGGGGAGCCAAGAGACCCAGTACTTC
TRBV10-3,.,TRBJ2-1,.,CATEDRYYNEQFF,TGTGCCACGGAGGACAGATACTACAATGAGCAGTTCTTC
TRBV4-2,.,TRBJ2-1,.,CASSPETELYNEQFF,TGTGCCAGCAGCCCGGAGACTGAGCTCTACAATGAGCAGTTCTTC
TRBV9,.,TRBJ2-1,TRBD1,CASSVEGTGGDEQFF,TGTGCCAGCAGCGTAGAGGGGACAGGGGGCGATGAGCAGTTCTTC
TRBV5-1,.,TRBJ2-3,.,CAGRPGQSTDTQYF,TGCGCCGGCAGACCAGGACAGAGCACAGATACGCAGTATTTT
TRBV20-1,.,TRBJ1-1,.,CSARDMTRNTEAFF,TGCAGTGCTAGAGATATGACGAGGAACACTGAAGCTTTCTTT
TRBV29-1,.,TRBJ2-3,.,CSVKGPLTDTQYF,TGCAGCGTAAAGGGACCGCTCACAGATACGCAGTATTTT
TRBV6-2/TRBV6-3,.,TRBJ2-7,TRBD1,CASTSVWDRAEQYF,TGTGCCAGCACCTCCGTTTGGGACAGGGCCGAGCAGTACTTC
TRBV12-3/TRBV12-4,few,TRBJ2-3,TRBD1,CASSPWGTGADTQYF,TGTGCCAGCAGCCCTTGGGGGACAGGGGCAGATACGCAGTATTTT
TRBV15,.,TRBJ2-1,.,CATSRGKLGVYNEQFF,TGTGCCACCAGCAGAGGTAAACTGGGGGTTTACAATGAGCAGTTCTTC
TRBV7-3,.,TRBJ2-2,.,CASSLIGGSSGELFF,TGTGCCAGCAGCTTAATCGGAGGGTCAAGCGGGGAGCTGTTTTTT
TRBV5-1,.,TRBJ1-2,TRBD1,CASSLEGAGFYGYTF,TGCGCCAGCAGCTTGGAGGGGGCAGGGTTCTATGGCTACACCTTC
TRBV9,.,TRBJ2-1,.,CASSVESSGYNEQFF,TGTGCCAGCAGCGTAGAATCATCAGGGTACAATGAGCAGTTCTTC
TRBV6-6,.,TRBJ2-7,TRBD2,CASSWSGGGEQYF,TGTGCCAGCAGTTGGTCGGGAGGGGGCGAGCAGTACTTC
TRBV7-9,.,TRBJ2-5,.,CAGSSRWGQETQYF,TGTGCCGGCAGCTCCCGGTGGGGACAAGAGACCCAGTACTTC
TRBV20-1,.,TRBJ1-2,.,CSARASGIDGVYGYTF,TGCAGTGCTAGAGCCTCCGGGATCGATGGGGTCTATGGCTACACCTTC
TRBV28,few,TRBJ1-5,.,CASRPYSNQPQHF,TGTGCCAGCAGGCCTTATAGCAATCAGCCCCAGCATTTT
TRBV6-1,few,TRBJ1-6,.,CASSEVGRYSPLHF,TGTGCCAGCAGTGAAGTCGGCCGCTATTCACCCCTCCACTTT
TRBV29-1,few,TRBJ2-5,.,CSVPDRETQYF,TGCAGCGTTCCTGACAGGGAGACCCAGTACTTC
TRBV5-1,.,TRBJ1-5,TRBD1,CASSLQGAGAQHF,TGCGCCAGCAGCCTGCAGGGGGCTGGGGCCCAGCATTTT
TRBV28,.,TRBJ2-5,.,CASSVTLRTAQRETQYF,TGTGCCAGCAGTGTCACCCTTCGGACAGCCCAAAGAGAGACCCAGTACTTC